Listed below are T cell receptor beta chains from one sample, sequenced in a study of chemoradiotherapy in HPV16-positive cancers. Sequenced by immunoSEQ multiplex PCR; TCRdb stores in-frame clones only, minus some. The data hold 20,000 to 25,000 clones, with around 87% observed a single time. Sequencing was performed on blood, taken from a patient who underwent chemoradiotherapy. These receptors were taken from a human donor with HPV-associated anogenital cancer. Both conserved end residues are part of each CDR3. Each record gives: clone size, V gene, J gene, D gene, CDR3 DNA, CDR3 protein. D genes are given only for firm matches. Rows give clone size only sometimes, using once, few, many, or a class for an expanded clone.

clone_size: -; v_call: TRBV15; j_call: TRBJ2-1; d_call: TRBD2; cdr3_nt: TGTGCCACCAGCAGAGATCGGGAAGCGGGGGCGCGGGAGCAGTTCTTC; cdr3_aa: CATSRDREAGAREQFF
clone_size: -; v_call: TRBV18; j_call: TRBJ2-3; d_call: -; cdr3_nt: TGTGCCAGCTCACCCCTACCCCGCGCAGATACGCAGTATTTT; cdr3_aa: CASSPLPRADTQYF
clone_size: once; v_call: TRBV4-1; j_call: TRBJ1-2; d_call: TRBD1; cdr3_nt: TGCGCCAGCAGCCCACAGGCGACAGGGGGCGGCTACACCTTC; cdr3_aa: CASSPQATGGGYTF
clone_size: -; v_call: TRBV7-9; j_call: TRBJ2-3; d_call: TRBD2; cdr3_nt: TGTGCCAGCACGCGGGGGGGTGGGAACACAGATACGCAGTATTTT; cdr3_aa: CASTRGGGNTDTQYF
clone_size: -; v_call: TRBV9; j_call: TRBJ1-4; d_call: TRBD1; cdr3_nt: TGTGCCAGCAGCCCCTGGGACAGCGCAACTAATGAAAAACTGTTTTTT; cdr3_aa: CASSPWDSATNEKLFF
clone_size: -; v_call: TRBV5-5; j_call: TRBJ2-7; d_call: -; cdr3_nt: TGTGCCAGCAGCTTCCTAAGCGGAACGTACGAGCAGTACTTC; cdr3_aa: CASSFLSGTYEQYF
clone_size: -; v_call: TRBV7-2; j_call: TRBJ1-2; d_call: TRBD1; cdr3_nt: TGTGCCAGCCTTGAAGACAGGGCCGATGGCTACACCTTC; cdr3_aa: CASLEDRADGYTF
clone_size: once; v_call: TRBV15; j_call: TRBJ2-7; d_call: TRBD2; cdr3_nt: TGTGCCACCAGCAGAGCACTAGCGGGAGCGTACGAGCAGTACTTC; cdr3_aa: CATSRALAGAYEQYF
clone_size: once; v_call: TRBV4-1; j_call: TRBJ2-7; d_call: -; cdr3_nt: TGCGCCAGCAGCCTCCGGTCCGGGGCCACCTTCTACGAGCAGTACTTC; cdr3_aa: CASSLRSGATFYEQYF
clone_size: -; v_call: TRBV13; j_call: TRBJ2-2; d_call: -; cdr3_nt: TGTGCCAGCAGCCTTACTGGAAGCCCTGACACCGGGGAGCTGTTTTTT; cdr3_aa: CASSLTGSPDTGELFF
clone_size: -; v_call: TRBV7-2; j_call: TRBJ2-5; d_call: TRBD2; cdr3_nt: TGTGCCAGCAGCTTAAGCGGGAGAGAGCGTGGCAAGCAGTACTTC; cdr3_aa: CASSLSGRERGKQYF
clone_size: few; v_call: TRBV19; j_call: TRBJ1-5; d_call: -; cdr3_nt: TGTGCCACAATGGACTCCCTAGGCGGCAATCAGCCCCAGCATTTT; cdr3_aa: CATMDSLGGNQPQHF
clone_size: -; v_call: TRBV7-8; j_call: TRBJ1-6; d_call: TRBD1; cdr3_nt: TGTGCCAGCAGCTCAATGACAGGGACCAATTCACCCCTCCACTTT; cdr3_aa: CASSSMTGTNSPLHF
clone_size: once; v_call: TRBV2; j_call: TRBJ2-1; d_call: TRBD2; cdr3_nt: TGTGCCAGCAGGGGGGGACTAGCCTACAATGAGCAGTTCTTC; cdr3_aa: CASRGGLAYNEQFF
clone_size: few; v_call: TRBV7-9; j_call: TRBJ1-5; d_call: -; cdr3_nt: TGTGCCAGCAGCTTAAACGGGGACCCAAATCAGCCCCAGCATTTT; cdr3_aa: CASSLNGDPNQPQHF
clone_size: -; v_call: TRBV7-8; j_call: TRBJ1-1; d_call: -; cdr3_nt: TGTGCCAGCAGCTTAGGTTTGAGTGAAGCTTTCTTT; cdr3_aa: CASSLGLSEAFF
clone_size: -; v_call: TRBV10-3; j_call: TRBJ1-5; d_call: -; cdr3_nt: TGTGCCATCGGGTCCGGGCACAATCAGCCCCAGCATTTT; cdr3_aa: CAIGSGHNQPQHF
clone_size: -; v_call: TRBV6-4; j_call: TRBJ2-1; d_call: TRBD2; cdr3_nt: TGTGCCAGCAGTGACTCGATAGGGACTAGCGGGAGCTCCTACAATGAGCAGTTCTTC; cdr3_aa: CASSDSIGTSGSSYNEQFF
clone_size: -; v_call: TRBV27; j_call: TRBJ2-1; d_call: -; cdr3_nt: TGTGCCAGCAGTTTAAAACAGTTCGCTTACTCCTACAATGAGCAGTTCTTC; cdr3_aa: CASSLKQFAYSYNEQFF
clone_size: once; v_call: TRBV5-1; j_call: TRBJ2-1; d_call: -; cdr3_nt: TGCGCCAGCAGCCCCGGGTGGCAGGGTAATGAGCAGTTCTTC; cdr3_aa: CASSPGWQGNEQFF
clone_size: -; v_call: TRBV9; j_call: TRBJ1-5; d_call: -; cdr3_nt: TGTGCCAGCAGCGTAACAGGCGGGAGGGATCAGCCCCAGCATTTT; cdr3_aa: CASSVTGGRDQPQHF
clone_size: -; v_call: TRBV5-6; j_call: TRBJ1-1; d_call: -; cdr3_nt: TGTGCCAGCAGCTTCCTCCCTGGGAACACTGAAGCTTTCTTT; cdr3_aa: CASSFLPGNTEAFF
clone_size: -; v_call: TRBV7-9; j_call: TRBJ1-2; d_call: TRBD1; cdr3_nt: TGTGCCAGCACCCAAAGGGGGCGCGGGTATGGCTACACCTTC; cdr3_aa: CASTQRGRGYGYTF
clone_size: -; v_call: TRBV19; j_call: TRBJ1-5; d_call: -; cdr3_nt: TGTGCCAGTAGTATAACGACTTCGAGGGCTCAGCCCCAGCATTTT; cdr3_aa: CASSITTSRAQPQHF
clone_size: -; v_call: TRBV6-5; j_call: TRBJ2-1; d_call: -; cdr3_nt: TGTGCCAGCAGCCGGAGGGAGGCGTACAATGAGCAGTTCTTC; cdr3_aa: CASSRREAYNEQFF
clone_size: -; v_call: TRBV4-1; j_call: TRBJ2-7; d_call: -; cdr3_nt: TGCGCCAGCAGCCAAGAACAGAACTACGAGCAGTACTTC; cdr3_aa: CASSQEQNYEQYF
clone_size: -; v_call: TRBV18; j_call: TRBJ2-3; d_call: -; cdr3_nt: TGTGCCAGCTCACCGGTAAGGGCCAGCACAGATACGCAGTATTTT; cdr3_aa: CASSPVRASTDTQYF
clone_size: -; v_call: TRBV7-2; j_call: TRBJ1-5; d_call: -; cdr3_nt: TGTGCCAGCACCCCTTCCGGGGGGCGCGGCGCAACTTCCCAGCATTTT; cdr3_aa: CASTPSGGRGATSQHF
clone_size: -; v_call: TRBV6-9; j_call: TRBJ2-7; d_call: TRBD1; cdr3_nt: TGTGCCAGCAGCCCGAGGGACAGGGTACCCTACGAGCAGTACTTC; cdr3_aa: CASSPRDRVPYEQYF
clone_size: -; v_call: TRBV27; j_call: TRBJ2-7; d_call: -; cdr3_nt: TGTGCCAGCAGTTATACGGCCTCCTCCTACGAGCAGTACTTC; cdr3_aa: CASSYTASSYEQYF
clone_size: -; v_call: TRBV9; j_call: TRBJ2-2; d_call: -; cdr3_nt: TGTGCCAGCAGCAGCACAGGGTCCGGGGAGCTGTTTTTT; cdr3_aa: CASSSTGSGELFF
clone_size: -; v_call: TRBV7-9; j_call: TRBJ2-1; d_call: -; cdr3_nt: TGTGCCAGCAGCTTAGTCAGCGGACCGGGACAACCCCAGTTCTTC; cdr3_aa: CASSLVSGPGQPQFF
clone_size: -; v_call: TRBV5-1; j_call: TRBJ2-7; d_call: -; cdr3_nt: TGCGCCACCAGCAGGGGAACTGGCTCCTACGAGCAGTACTTC; cdr3_aa: CATSRGTGSYEQYF
clone_size: -; v_call: TRBV27; j_call: TRBJ1-5; d_call: -; cdr3_nt: TGTGCCAGCAGTTCCGGGAATCAGCCCCAGCATTTT; cdr3_aa: CASSSGNQPQHF
clone_size: -; v_call: TRBV29-1; j_call: TRBJ2-7; d_call: TRBD2; cdr3_nt: TGCAGCGTTGAAATGTTGACGGGAGGGCAATTCTACGAGCAGTACTTC; cdr3_aa: CSVEMLTGGQFYEQYF
clone_size: once; v_call: TRBV18; j_call: TRBJ1-4; d_call: -; cdr3_nt: TGTGCCAGCTCATCTTCTCAGGGTACTAATGAAAAACTGTTTTTT; cdr3_aa: CASSSSQGTNEKLFF
clone_size: -; v_call: TRBV11-2; j_call: TRBJ2-5; d_call: -; cdr3_nt: TGTGCCAGCAGCCCCCGCCCGGAGACCCAGTACTTC; cdr3_aa: CASSPRPETQYF
clone_size: -; v_call: TRBV7-6; j_call: TRBJ2-7; d_call: TRBD2; cdr3_nt: TGTGCCAGCAGCCAGATAGCGGGAGGGCCCCACGAGCAGTACTTC; cdr3_aa: CASSQIAGGPHEQYF
clone_size: -; v_call: TRBV9; j_call: TRBJ1-1; d_call: -; cdr3_nt: TGTGCCAGCAGCGTAACCCAGTGGGCTGAAGCTTTCTTT; cdr3_aa: CASSVTQWAEAFF
clone_size: -; v_call: TRBV10-1; j_call: TRBJ2-3; d_call: TRBD2; cdr3_nt: TGCGCCAGCAGTGAGGGACTAGCGGCTTTTGATACGCAGTATTTT; cdr3_aa: CASSEGLAAFDTQYF
clone_size: -; v_call: TRBV28; j_call: TRBJ1-1; d_call: TRBD1; cdr3_nt: TGTGCCAGCAGTTTGGGACAGGGAAGGTCGCGAGCTTTCTTT; cdr3_aa: CASSLGQGRSRAFF